Listed below are T cell receptor beta chains from one sample, sequenced in a study of T cell repertoires in cytomegalovirus infection. One entry per CDR3 protein results from TCRdb running MiXCR on the reads. The table lists 300,000 to 400,000 distinct CDR3 sequences, 8% to 10% of them singletons. Material for sequencing was PBMCs. Source of these receptors: a human donor in good health (CMV status not recorded). Some clones in this sample may be carry-over from other donors' samples. The CDR3 runs from the conserved cysteine through the conserved F or W. D genes are given only for firm matches. Some rows have no size entry. The others give once, few or many, or a class for an expanded clone.

>TRBV6-1|-|TRBJ2-3|-
TGTGCCAGCAGGGACTCGGCCTTAAATACGCAGTATTTT
CASRDSALNTQYF
>TRBV19|-|TRBJ1-1|few
TGTGCCAGTGATGAGAGGGATCGATCGAACACTGAAGCTTTCTTT
CASDERDRSNTEAFF
>TRBV6-2/TRBV6-3|-|TRBJ2-4|few
TGTGCCAGCAAGACAGGCGGGGGCAAAAACATTCAGTACTTC
CASKTGGGKNIQYF
>TRBV18|-|TRBJ2-5|few
TGTGCCAGCTCAACCGTGGCGGGCCAAGAGACCCAGTACTTC
CASSTVAGQETQYF
>TRBV5-1|-|TRBJ1-2|-
TGCGCCAGCAGCTTGGCCCTACCGGGGGTAGGTGGCTACACCTTC
CASSLALPGVGGYTF
>TRBV6-2/TRBV6-3|-|TRBJ2-1|few
TGTGCCAGCAGTACCCCTGGGGAGTACAATGAGCAGTTCTTC
CASSTPGEYNEQFF
>TRBV6-1|TRBD1|TRBJ2-7|-
TGTGCCGGACAGGGAGTCTACGAGCAGTACTTC
CAGQGVYEQYF
>TRBV5-6|-|TRBJ2-1|few
TGTGCCAGCAGCTTAAGCAAAACAGGCCCATCCTACAATGAGCAGTTCTTC
CASSLSKTGPSYNEQFF
>TRBV7-2|-|TRBJ2-3|many
TGTGCCAGCAGCCACTTCGATACGCAGTATTTT
CASSHFDTQYF
>TRBV7-2|TRBD2|TRBJ2-1|many
TGTGCCAGCAGCTTAGCGGGGCTAGCGGGGGGGGCAGGGCAGTTCTTC
CASSLAGLAGGAGQFF
>TRBV5-4|-|TRBJ2-7|many
TGTGCCAGCAGCCCCCTCCCCGCGGGCGAGCAGTACTTC
CASSPLPAGEQYF
>TRBV10-3|TRBD1|TRBJ1-3|few
TGTGCCATCAGTGCATTGATGGCCGGGACAGGGGTGGTCTCTGGAAACACCATATATTTT
CAISALMAGTGVVSGNTIYF
>TRBV7-6|TRBD2|TRBJ2-5|many
TGTGCCAGCAGCTTCATAGCGGGGGGTCAAGAGACCCAGTACTTC
CASSFIAGGQETQYF
>TRBV7-8|-|TRBJ2-5|many
TGTGCCAGCAGCTTGTTCGCCATTACTATGGAGACCCAGTACTTC
CASSLFAITMETQYF